The 9 T cell receptor beta chains below all came from one sample that was sequenced in a study of shared clonotypes between healthy human individuals. Sequenced by immunoSEQ multiplex PCR; TCRdb stores in-frame clones only, minus some. The table shows some 900,000 clones, with roughly 72% occurring only once. Specimen: memory CD4+ T cells sorted from blood. Subset in this sample: CD45RA-negative fraction. The source is a young man in good health.

The genes are TRBV10-3 and TRBJ1-1; D remains ambiguous. The CDR3 runs 12 residues. Trimming pared 3 bases from V and 3 bases from J, leaving 5 bases between. Germline V CDR1 and CDR2: ENHRY, SYGVKD. Here the CDR3 reads CAISDSDTEAFF. CDR3 sequence (DNA): TGTGCCATCAGTGACAGTGACACTGAAGCTTTCTTT.

The gene calls are TRBV29-1 and TRBJ1-4; possible D gene TRBD1, 5 bases. V was pared by 7 bases and J by 7 bases, with 19 bases between. In germline, CDR1 is SQVTM, CDR2 ANQGSEA. The CDR3 runs 14 residues. The chain's CDR3 is CSAEGTSRGEKLFF. The CDR3 DNA reads TGCAGCGCTGAGGGGACGAGTAGGGGTGAAAAACTGTTTTTT.

CDR3 DNA: TGTGCCAGCAGCTCCGGTCGGGGGACAGGGGGCGTCTATGGCTACACCTTC. Translated: CASSSGRGTGGVYGYTF. The chain links TRBV7-2 to TRBJ1-2; 12 bases are a match to TRBD1. Germline CDR1 and CDR2: SGHTA and FQGNSA. J lost 4 bases, V lost 4 bases, and 10 bases had no gene match. The CDR3 runs 17 residues.

The gene calls are TRBV6-1 and TRBJ1-2; 7 positions match TRBD1. This CDR3 comprises 15 residues. Germline trimming cut 3 bases from V and 1 base from J; bases unmatched to any gene: 5. CDR1 is MNHNS, CDR2 SASEGT, per germline. The CDR3 nucleotides read TGTGCCAGCAGTGATGGGACAGATTATAACTATGGCTACACCTTC. It translates to CASSDGTDYNYGYTF.

V gene TRBV10-3 combines with J gene TRBJ2-3; unclear D gene. Germline V gene sequence: CDR1 ENHRY, CDR2 SYGVKD. The CDR3 has 13 amino acids. V was shortened by 0 bases and J by 6 bases, with 7 bases between the two germline ends. DNA for the CDR3: TGTGCCATCAGTGAGTCGATTCTTGATACGCAGTATTTT. Its protein product is CAISESILDTQYF.

For this clone: Other DNA sequences in this specimen translate into the identical CDR3. The chain recombines TRBV5-1 with TRBJ1-4; D may be TRBD1 (5 bases). The germline gives CDR1 SGHRS, CDR2 YFSETQ. V shed 2 bases and J shed 1 base, with 9 bases lying between them. The CDR3 covers 15 residues. CDR3 amino acids: CASSLTGGTNEKLFF. CDR3 in DNA: TGCGCCAGCAGCTTAACGGGGGGAACTAATGAAAAACTGTTTTTT.

This chain connects TRBV7-9 to TRBJ2-7, with D hard to call. V lost 5 bases and J 3 bases, leaving 8 bases between the germline ends. Germline CDR1 SEHNR, CDR2 FQNEAQ (reference sequence). This CDR3 comprises 12 residues. The CDR3 protein is CASSLSNYEQYF. CDR3 coding DNA: TGTGCCAGCAGCCTGTCGAACTACGAGCAGTACTTC.

The V call is TRBV29-1, the J call TRBJ1-3; 7 positions agree with TRBD1. Per germline, CDR1 SQVTM and CDR2 ANQGSEA. With 7 bases clipped from V and 4 bases from J, the junction kept 7 bases outside the gene matches. The CDR3 has 13 amino acids. DNA of the CDR3: TGCAGCGCCACTACAGGGGTCGGAAACACCATATATTTT. Translated: CSATTGVGNTIYF.

Only a few counts were recorded for this clone. The genes are TRBV19 and TRBJ2-5, with TRBD1 identical over 8 bases. V was clipped by 4 bases and J by 5 bases; unmatched bases: 6. The CDR3 extends over 14 amino acids. The germline V gene encodes CDR1 LNHDA and CDR2 SQIVND (reference sequence). The CDR3 DNA reads TGTGCCAGTAGTACACAGGGGGGCGGGGAGACCCAGTACTTC. Its protein is CASSTQGGGETQYF. Supplemented by reference TRBV19 and TRBJ2-5, the full variable domain reads DGGITQSPKYLFRKEGQNVTLSCEQNLNHDAMYWYRQDPGQGLRLIYYSQIVNDFQKGDIAEGYSVSREKKESFPLTVTSAQKNPTAFYLCASSTQGGGETQYFGPGTRLLVL.